Listed below are T cell receptor beta chains from one sample, sequenced in a study of T cell repertoires in cytomegalovirus infection. TCRdb independently ran MiXCR on the reads; one entry per CDR3 protein. The data show about 83,000 distinct CDR3 sequences, under 30% seen once. The antigens for these receptors are not known. This sample comprised CD8+ T cells from cultured PBMCs, obtained from culture after CMV antigen stimulation. These receptors all stem from a human donor in good health (CMV status not recorded). Some clones in this sample may be carry-over from other donors' samples. The CDR3 runs from the conserved cysteine through the conserved F or W. A D gene is named only where the DNA matches it firmly. Size is stated for part of the rows, as once, few or many counts, or as a class when the clone is expanded.

j_call v_call d_call clone_size cdr3_aa cdr3_nt
TRBJ2-7 TRBV20-1 TRBD2 NA CSASGTSGPTYEQYF TGCAGTGCTAGCGGGACTAGCGGGCCAACCTACGAGCAGTACTTC
TRBJ2-3 TRBV20-1 TRBD2 few CSARGPGLAGGASTDTQYF TGCAGTGCTAGAGGCCCGGGGCTAGCGGGGGGGGCTAGTACAGATACGCAGTATTTT
TRBJ1-2 TRBV28 TRBD1 NA CASSFLLEPGQGYGYTF TGTGCCAGCAGTTTCTTACTAGAGCCGGGACAGGGCTATGGCTACACCTTC
TRBJ2-2 TRBV24-1 TRBD2 few CATSDSGLAGAGELFF TGTGCCACCAGTGACTCGGGACTAGCGGGAGCCGGGGAGCTGTTTTTT
TRBJ1-5 TRBV18 NA NA CASSQGSSNQPQHF TGTGCCAGCTCACAGGGGTCCAGCAATCAGCCCCAGCATTTT
TRBJ2-2 TRBV20-1 NA NA CSAQRTVPNTGELFF TGCAGTGCTCAAAGGACAGTTCCGAACACCGGGGAGCTGTTTTTT
TRBJ2-7 TRBV18 TRBD1 NA CASSPLGQGDEQYF TGTGCCAGCTCACCCCTGGGACAGGGTGACGAGCAGTACTTC
TRBJ2-3 TRBV12-3/TRBV12-4 NA few CASRFYGTDTQYF TGTGCCAGTAGGTTTTACGGCACAGATACGCAGTATTTT
TRBJ2-2 TRBV27 NA few CASSLTSGELFF TGTGCCAGCAGCCTTACAAGCGGGGAGCTGTTTTTT
TRBJ2-1 TRBV3-1 TRBD2 NA CASSLFRVAGEQFF TGTGCCAGCAGCCTGTTCCGGGTAGCGGGTGAGCAGTTCTTC
TRBJ1-4 TRBV10-2 NA few CASSDWGRRTNEKLFF TGCGCCAGCAGTGATTGGGGCCGAAGAACTAATGAAAAACTGTTTTTT
TRBJ2-5 TRBV29-1 TRBD1 NA CSGSDRGWTETQYF TGCAGCGGGAGCGACAGGGGGTGGACGGAGACCCAGTACTTC
TRBJ2-1 TRBV19 TRBD1 NA CASSMTGGWNNEQFF TGTGCCAGTAGTATGACAGGGGGGTGGAACAATGAGCAGTTCTTC
TRBJ2-7 TRBV12-3/TRBV12-4 NA NA CASSLEARVYEQYF TGTGCCAGCAGTTTAGAGGCCAGGGTATACGAGCAGTACTTC
TRBJ2-1 TRBV27 TRBD2 many CASSSRTSEDDNEQFF TGTGCCAGCAGTTCGCGGACTAGCGAGGACGACAATGAGCAGTTCTTC
TRBJ1-1 TRBV7-9 NA NA CASSIDGVNTEAFF TGTGCCAGCAGCATCGACGGGGTGAACACTGAAGCTTTCTTT
TRBJ2-7 TRBV11-2 TRBD1 many CASSSRGQDSYEQYF TGTGCCAGCAGCTCCCGGGGACAGGACTCCTACGAGCAGTACTTC
TRBJ2-7 TRBV7-2 TRBD1 many CASSPTGSRNEQYF TGTGCCAGCAGCCCGACAGGGTCAAGGAACGAGCAGTACTTC
TRBJ2-3 TRBV4-3 TRBD2 many CASSSTTSGWTDTQYF TGCGCCAGCAGCTCAACCACTAGCGGGTGGACAGATACGCAGTATTTT
TRBJ2-5 TRBV12-3/TRBV12-4 TRBD1 NA CASSWTGDQETQYF TGTGCCAGCAGTTGGACAGGGGACCAAGAGACCCAGTACTTC
TRBJ2-7 TRBV15 TRBD2 NA CATSRDSGTSAAPSYGQYF TGTGCCACCAGCAGAGACTCCGGTACTAGCGCCGCTCCCTCCTACGGGCAGTACTTC
TRBJ1-1 TRBV6-6 TRBD1 few CASSYSGFRGPRGGEAFF TGTGCCAGCAGTTACTCGGGGTTTAGGGGGCCGCGTGGTGGGGAAGCTTTCTTT
TRBJ1-5 TRBV27 NA many CASSFSGRNSNQPQHF TGTGCCAGCAGTTTCTCGGGACGAAATAGCAATCAGCCCCAGCATTTT
TRBJ2-1 TRBV30 NA NA CASKRGNEQFF TGTGCCTCCAAAAGGGGCAATGAGCAGTTCTTC
TRBJ2-2 TRBV9 NA NA CASSFTEKRAGELFF TGTGCCAGCAGCTTTACGGAAAAACGGGCCGGGGAGCTGTTTTTT
TRBJ1-1 TRBV7-2 TRBD1 NA CASSLQGAPTEAFF TGTGCCAGCAGCCTACAGGGGGCGCCCACTGAAGCTTTCTTT
TRBJ2-1 TRBV7-7 NA NA CASSRDFFNEQFF TGTGCTAGCAGCAGGGACTTTTTCAATGAGCAGTTCTTC
TRBJ2-4 TRBV7-9 TRBD1 NA CASSLADRVDIQYF TGTGCCAGCAGCTTAGCTGACAGGGTTGACATTCAGTACTTC
TRBJ2-7 TRBV12-3/TRBV12-4 TRBD2 few CASRGLAGVEQYF TGTGCCAGCAGGGGACTAGCGGGAGTTGAGCAGTACTTC
TRBJ1-4 TRBV7-2 TRBD1 NA CASSEQGQGSNEKLFF TGTGCCAGCAGCGAACAAGGACAGGGGTCTAATGAAAAACTGTTTTTT
TRBJ2-7 TRBV28 NA NA CASSSPRGASYEQYF TGTGCCAGCAGTTCTCCGCGCGGAGCCTCCTACGAGCAGTACTTC
TRBJ1-1 TRBV29-1 NA once CSVGGRNTEAFF TGCAGCGTTGGGGGGCGGAACACTGAAGCTTTCTTT
TRBJ2-1 TRBV5-1 NA NA CASSLGHGGTYNEQFF TGCGCCAGCAGCTTGGGTCACGGCGGGACCTACAATGAGCAGTTCTTC
TRBJ2-7 TRBV6-1 NA few CASTQDSPRSPYEQYF TGTGCCAGCACCCAGGACAGCCCCAGATCCCCCTACGAGCAGTACTTC
TRBJ2-5 TRBV20-1 TRBD2 NA CSARDLSGGGQETQYF TGCAGTGCTAGAGATCTAAGTGGCGGGGGACAAGAGACCCAGTACTTC
TRBJ1-1 TRBV19 NA NA CASRTLPGQMNTEAFF TGTGCCAGTAGAACCCTCCCGGGACAAATGAACACTGAAGCTTTCTTT
TRBJ2-5 TRBV5-1 NA few CASSLSGGLWETQYF TGCGCCAGCAGCTTGTCGGGGGGCTTATGGGAGACCCAGTACTTC
TRBJ1-1 TRBV29-1 NA once CSSYLGLITEAFF TGCAGCTCATATCTGGGGTTGATAACTGAAGCTTTCTTT
TRBJ2-4 TRBV19 TRBD1 few CASSDRDGNIQYF TGTGCCAGTAGTGACAGGGACGGAAACATTCAGTACTTC
TRBJ1-2 TRBV30 NA few CAWRRRVSGGYTF TGTGCCTGGAGGAGGAGGGTATCCGGTGGCTACACCTTC
TRBJ2-3 TRBV15 TRBD2 few CATSGGEEDTQYF TGTGCCACCAGCGGGGGGGAAGAAGATACGCAGTATTTT
TRBJ2-7 TRBV12-3/TRBV12-4 NA few CASSPAGEQYF TGTGCCAGCAGTCCCGCGGGCGAGCAGTACTTC
TRBJ2-3 TRBV18 NA few CASSHESATDTQYF TGTGCCAGCTCACACGAATCAGCCACAGATACGCAGTATTTT
TRBJ2-1 TRBV20-1 TRBD1 NA CSARAGGNEQFF TGCAGTGCTAGAGCAGGGGGCAATGAGCAGTTCTTC
TRBJ2-1 TRBV7-8 NA NA CASSFIKGGGGDRNEQFF TGTGCCAGCAGCTTCATTAAAGGGGGGGGGGGAGATCGAAATGAGCAGTTCTTC
TRBJ2-7 TRBV25-1 TRBD1 NA CASSQVQGAGYEQYF TGTGCCAGCAGTCAGGTACAGGGGGCTGGCTACGAGCAGTACTTC